This TCR beta chain was sequenced in a study of post-analysis software for immune sequencing data. Turning to this clonotype: Its antigen remains unidentified. Compared with germline, one end of the junction differs, possibly owing to a read error.

Researchers reported that TCR beta cDNA libraries carried unique molecular identifiers. TCRdb recomputed calls from the PCR reads with MiXCR, one row per CDR3 protein. The sample lists roughly 600,000 distinct CDR3 sequences, 40% to 50% occurring once. The study's findings and limits: Among several TRBV segments more frequent in patients than controls were TRBV5-6, TRBV5-1 and TRBV20-1.

The CDR3 spans 16 residues. The chain joins TRBV12-3 or TRBV12-4 to TRBJ2-1; TRBD2 matches 8 bases. The clonotype was recovered from a girl under 18 with multiple sclerosis. Sequencing input: blood. The DNA of the CDR3 is TGCGCCAGCGGGGGAGCTAGCGGGTTCTCCCACAATGAGCAGTTCTTC. Its protein product is CASGGASGFSHNEQFF.